Listed below are T cell receptor beta chains from one sample, sequenced in a study of OX40 agonist ivuxolimab in advanced cancers. Profiled with immunoSEQ multiplex PCR; TCRdb holds only in-frame clones, not every one. The sample records around 29,000 clones, approximately 86% being singletons. This specimen consisted of CD4+ or CD8+ T cells sorted from blood, obtained in a trial of the OX40 agonist ivuxolimab. Every receptor here comes from an adult with an advanced solid tumor such as melanoma, head and neck, liver or kidney cancer. Both conserved end residues are part of each CDR3. The D gene is left open where the match is weak. Clone size is stated in some rows and not others, as once, few, many or a class when expanded.

j_call v_call d_call clone_size cdr3_length cdr3_nt cdr3_aa
TRBJ1-4 TRBV5-1 - - 17 TGCGCCAGCAGCTTGGAACCCCGATCCATCCTCGTTGAAAAACTGTTTTTT CASSLEPRSILVEKLFF
TRBJ2-2 TRBV7-9 - - 13 TGTGCCAGCAGCTCCGGCTTTCCCGGGGAGCTGTTTTTT CASSSGFPGELFF
TRBJ1-1 TRBV9 - few 11 TGTGCCAGCAGCGTAGCTACCGAAGCTTTCTTT CASSVATEAFF
TRBJ2-7 TRBV29-1 - - 10 TGCAGCGTCCGTGAGTACGAGCAGTACTTC CSVREYEQYF
TRBJ2-7 TRBV6-6 - medium-sized 11 TGTGCCAGCAGCACAATCTACGAGCAGTACTTC CASSTIYEQYF
TRBJ2-7 TRBV6-6 TRBD2 - 14 TGTGCCAGCACCATCGCGGGGGGGGCTTACGAGCAGTACTTC CASTIAGGAYEQYF
TRBJ2-3 TRBV20-1 - few 11 TGCAGTGCTAAAGGTACAGGTACGCAGTATTTT CSAKGTGTQYF
TRBJ1-2 TRBV7-6 - - 13 TGTGCCAGCAGCTTCGGGGAGGATTTGGGCTACACCTTC CASSFGEDLGYTF
TRBJ1-2 TRBV27 TRBD1 - 17 TGTGCCAGCAGTTTAGGTTTCGACAGGGAGGGAAACTATGGCTACACCTTC CASSLGFDREGNYGYTF
TRBJ2-1 TRBV27 - - 14 TGTGCCAGCAGTTTAGTGGGAAACTACAATGAGCAGTTCTTC CASSLVGNYNEQFF
TRBJ1-4 TRBV25-1 - few 12 TGTGCCAGCAGTTTCGGAGGAGAAAAACTGTTTTTT CASSFGGEKLFF
TRBJ2-3 TRBV7-2 - - 14 TGTGCCAGCAGCTTAGGTTACTTTGGGGATACGCAGTATTTT CASSLGYFGDTQYF
TRBJ2-3 TRBV27 - - 17 TGTGCCAGCAGTTTGGGTCTCCTGGGACTTAGCACAGATACGCAGTATTTT CASSLGLLGLSTDTQYF
TRBJ1-5 TRBV7-9 - - 12 TGTGCCAGCAGCTTAGGTAATCAGCCCCAGCATTTT CASSLGNQPQHF
TRBJ2-5 TRBV28 - once 14 TGTGCCAGCAGTCCCCCGGGGCTTGTAGAGACCCAGTACTTC CASSPPGLVETQYF
TRBJ1-5 TRBV7-9 TRBD1 - 15 TGTGCCAGCAGCCCCCCCGAGGACAGGGGTCAGCCCCAGCATTTT CASSPPEDRGQPQHF
TRBJ2-5 TRBV7-9 - - 13 TGTGCCAGCAGCTTCGGGGGTCTGGAGACCCAGTACTTC CASSFGGLETQYF
TRBJ2-7 TRBV28 TRBD1 once 20 TGTGCCAGCAGTCTCGGACAGGGGCGTTCGGGCTACCCTCCTGCCTACGAGCAGTACTTC CASSLGQGRSGYPPAYEQYF
TRBJ2-7 TRBV7-6 TRBD1 - 16 TGTGCCAGCAGCTTAGAGGTGGGACAGGGTTTGGGGGAGCAGTACTTC CASSLEVGQGLGEQYF
TRBJ1-4 TRBV18 - - 15 TGTGCCAGCTCACCAATTACAGGGATTTCCGAAAAACTGTTTTTT CASSPITGISEKLFF
TRBJ1-2 TRBV5-4 TRBD1 - 15 TGTGCCAGCAGCGAACGGGACAGGGTATTCTATGGCTACACCTTC CASSERDRVFYGYTF
TRBJ2-1 TRBV4-1 - - 15 TGCGCCAGCAGCCAAGTCGAGTACGGGGCGGGTGAGCAGTTCTTC CASSQVEYGAGEQFF
TRBJ1-3 TRBV7-8 - - 15 TGTGCCAGCAGCTTAGTGGCCCGCTCTGGAAACACCATATATTTT CASSLVARSGNTIYF
TRBJ2-3 TRBV9 - - 11 TGTGCCAGCAGCGTGGGAGATACGCAGTATTTT CASSVGDTQYF
TRBJ1-1 TRBV7-9 - once 13 TGTGCCAGCAGCTTAGAACCTTACACTGAAGCTTTCTTT CASSLEPYTEAFF
TRBJ2-4 TRBV12-5 TRBD1 - 16 TGTGCTAGTGGTTTTCGCCTGGGACAGCTGGTAAACATTCAGTACTTC CASGFRLGQLVNIQYF
TRBJ1-1 TRBV6-1 - - 12 TGTGCCAGCAGGGTAGGGGTGACTGAAGCTTTCTTT CASRVGVTEAFF
TRBJ2-3 TRBV5-5 TRBD1 - 17 TGTGCCAGCAGCGTGCCGGGACAGGGGGCGATTACAGATACGCAGTATTTT CASSVPGQGAITDTQYF
TRBJ1-4 TRBV27 - - 17 TGTGCCAGCAGCCACCGGTTCCCCTTTGCAACTAATGAAAAACTGTTTTTT CASSHRFPFATNEKLFF
TRBJ2-1 TRBV5-1 - once 15 TGCGCCAGCAGCCCTTGGGAGCCCTCCTACAATGAGCAGTTCTTC CASSPWEPSYNEQFF
TRBJ2-7 TRBV13 - - 16 TGTGCCAGCAGCCAAGGATCCAGTAGTGAGGGGCACGAGCAGTACTTC CASSQGSSSEGHEQYF
TRBJ2-3 TRBV7-2 TRBD2 - 16 TGTGCCAGCAGCCCTCTAGCGGCCTATAGCACAGATACGCAGTATTTT CASSPLAAYSTDTQYF